This T cell receptor (beta chain) was obtained from a study of CD8 T cells in ankylosing spondylitis. Broader study findings: Significant enrichment of disease-linked clones was reportedly seen in matched ankylosing spondylitis synovial fluid. Earlier authors reported some of these motif variants in reactive arthritis synovial fluid and blood.

In TCRdb, the 5' RACE reads were re-called with MiXCR into one record per CDR3 protein. The sample yields 200,000 to 250,000 distinct CDR3 sequences, roughly 25% seen once. Points on this clonotype: What it binds is unknown.

The sequence was obtained from a male donor with ankylosing spondylitis or in good health (not recorded which). Sample: blood, either unsorted or a sorted T cell fraction (not recorded which).

CDR3 residues: CASSLGQATGNEKLFF. The CDR3 DNA reads as TGCGCCAGCAGCTTGGGGCAGGCAACTGGGAATGAAAAACTGTTTTTT. This chain uses TRBV5-1 with TRBJ1-4; D is undetermined. This CDR3 has 16 amino acids. Germline V CDR1 and CDR2: SGHRS, YFSETQ. V lost 0 bases and J lost 5, with 14 bases in between.